A selection of T cell receptor beta chains follows, all from one sample in a study of glioma-infiltrating T cells. TCRdb fed the multiplex PCR reads into MiXCR, producing one record per CDR3 protein. The sample records more than 20,000 distinct CDR3 sequences, under 30% being singletons. The material sequenced was glioma tissue, nonneoplastic brain tissue, or PBMCs (not recorded which). Source of these receptors: a human donor with low-grade glioma or glioblastoma, undergoing nonglioma brain surgery, or in good health (not recorded which). CDR3s include the opening cysteine and the closing phenylalanine or tryptophan. D genes are given only for firm matches. Expanded clones are given a class, and other clones once, few, many or no size at all.

v_call,j_call,d_call,clone_size,cdr3_nt,cdr3_aa
TRBV28,TRBJ2-7,TRBD1,.,TGTGCCAGCCGAGGGACAGGGGACCACTACGAGCAGTACTTC,CASRGTGDHYEQYF
TRBV6-6,TRBJ2-7,TRBD2,many,TGTGCCAGCAGTTACAAAGCAAGCGGGGGGACTTACTACGAGCAGTACTTC,CASSYKASGGTYYEQYF
TRBV27,TRBJ1-4,.,medium-sized,TGTGCCAGCAGCTTCGGGACAACTCCTGAAAAACTGTTTTTT,CASSFGTTPEKLFF
TRBV7-9,TRBJ1-2,.,many,TGTGCCAGCAGCTTAGAATACCTCCAGGACTATGGCTACACCTTC,CASSLEYLQDYGYTF
TRBV6-2/TRBV6-3,TRBJ2-1,.,medium-sized,TGTGCCAGCAGTTCGGGCAACAATGAGCAGTTCTTC,CASSSGNNEQFF
TRBV7-2,TRBJ1-3,TRBD1,many,TGTGCCAGCAGCCGGGACAGGAACTCTGGAAACACCATATATTTT,CASSRDRNSGNTIYF
TRBV4-3,TRBJ1-5,TRBD1,many,TGCGCCAGCAGCCTTGGACAGGACAATCAGCCCCAGCATTTT,CASSLGQDNQPQHF
TRBV20-1,TRBJ1-5,.,.,TGCAGTGCTTTAGGGGGTGGCAATCAGCCCCAGCATTTT,CSALGGGNQPQHF
TRBV7-8,TRBJ1-3,.,many,TGTGCCAGCAGCACACAGAGACAGGGAAACACCATATATTTT,CASSTQRQGNTIYF
TRBV4-1,TRBJ1-1,.,.,TGCGCCAGCAGCCAAGAAACCAACCTGAACACTGAAGCTTTCTTT,CASSQETNLNTEAFF
TRBV6-1,TRBJ1-1,.,many,TGTGCCAGCAGGCCGGACCCAAACACTGAAGCTTTCTTT,CASRPDPNTEAFF
TRBV11-2,TRBJ2-5,TRBD2,.,TGTGCCAGCAGTTATCGTGCCCTAGCGGCCCAGGAGACCCAGTACTTC,CASSYRALAAQETQYF
TRBV9,TRBJ1-6,TRBD1,.,TGTGCCAGCAGCGAGGGACAGGGATTCGCACCCCTCCACTTT,CASSEGQGFAPLHF
TRBV25-1,TRBJ1-1,.,.,TGTGCCATTAGTAGGGGACGAGACACTGAAGCTTTCTTT,CAISRGRDTEAFF
TRBV7-9,TRBJ2-7,.,many,TGTGCCAGCAGCTTAGGTGGGGGGTACGAGCAGTACTTC,CASSLGGGYEQYF
TRBV7-2,TRBJ1-5,.,many,TGTGCCAGCAGCTTAACTTACAGGAGCAATCAGCCCCAGCATTTT,CASSLTYRSNQPQHF
TRBV6-1,TRBJ2-1,.,many,TGTGCCAGCGGTCATGGACAAGCCATCTCCTACAATGAGCAGTTCTTC,CASGHGQAISYNEQFF
TRBV10-1,TRBJ1-2,.,.,TGCGCCAGCAGTGAGTTCCTCGAAAACTATGGCTACACCTTC,CASSEFLENYGYTF
TRBV4-2,TRBJ2-6,.,many,TGTGCCAGCAGCCAGGACAGTGCCAGCTCTGGGGCCAACGTCCTGACTTTC,CASSQDSASSGANVLTF
TRBV4-1,TRBJ1-3,.,many,TGCGCCAGCAGTGAGTCTGTTCTCTCTGGAAACACCATATATTTT,CASSESVLSGNTIYF
TRBV7-3,TRBJ2-5,.,.,TGTGCCAGCGGTAGGATGCGGGGAGAGACCCAGTACTTC,CASGRMRGETQYF
TRBV29-1,TRBJ2-3,.,.,TGCAGCGTTGAACTTGATACGCAGTATTTT,CSVELDTQYF
TRBV7-2,TRBJ1-6,TRBD1,few,TGTGCCAGCAGTACCAGGGGGCGCGGGTCACCCCTCCACTTT,CASSTRGRGSPLHF
TRBV7-6,TRBJ2-1,TRBD2,many,TGTGCCAGCAGCTTAGCGCCCCTAGCGGGGCACAATGAGCAGTTCTTC,CASSLAPLAGHNEQFF
TRBV18,TRBJ2-7,.,few,TGTGCCAGCTCACCACAAGGGCCACCCTACGAGCAGTACTTC,CASSPQGPPYEQYF
TRBV19,TRBJ2-5,.,.,TGTGCCAGTAGTATTTCGGAGCAAGAGACCCAGTACTTC,CASSISEQETQYF
TRBV27,TRBJ2-3,TRBD2,medium-sized,TGTGCCAGCAGCCGTCGGGAGGGAGATACGCAGTATTTT,CASSRREGDTQYF
TRBV6-2/TRBV6-3,TRBJ2-3,.,many,TGTGCCAGCAGTTACGCCGGCCTCAAAGATACGCAGTATTTT,CASSYAGLKDTQYF
TRBV6-5,TRBJ2-7,.,.,TGTGCCAGCAGTTACCCGGGGTTTAACTACGAGCAGTACTTC,CASSYPGFNYEQYF
TRBV28,TRBJ1-5,.,many,TGTGCCAGCAGTTTTGGTAGGGTGGGTCAGCCCCAGCATTTT,CASSFGRVGQPQHF
TRBV4-3,TRBJ2-1,TRBD1,.,TGCGCCAGCAGCCAAGACCCTAGCAGGGGGAACAATGAGCAGTTCTTC,CASSQDPSRGNNEQFF
TRBV12-3/TRBV12-4,TRBJ1-1,.,few,TGTGCCAGCAGAGCTTGGAGCGACAGGCGACCTGAAGCTTTCTTT,CASRAWSDRRPEAFF
TRBV29-1,TRBJ1-2,.,.,TGCAGCTTTCGGGACGTCTTTTTCCATGGCTACACCTTC,CSFRDVFFHGYTF
TRBV6-2/TRBV6-3,TRBJ1-6,TRBD1,many,TGTGCCAGCAGTTCCTACAGGGGGGACTATAATTCACCCCTCCACTTT,CASSSYRGDYNSPLHF
TRBV6-2/TRBV6-3,TRBJ1-6,.,many,TGTGCCAGCAGTTTCGGGAATTCACCCCTCCACTTT,CASSFGNSPLHF
TRBV7-9,TRBJ2-1,.,.,TGTGCCAGCAGCTTAGGAGGGGGAGGAGAGTCCTACAATGAGCAGTTCTTC,CASSLGGGGESYNEQFF
TRBV4-1,TRBJ2-1,TRBD2,many,TGCGCCAGCAGCCAATTCTCGACTAGCGGGGTGAATGAGCAGTTCTTC,CASSQFSTSGVNEQFF
TRBV3-1,TRBJ2-1,.,.,TGTGCCAGCAGGGGGGCAGGGAAAGGAGCTGAGCAGTTCTTC,CASRGAGKGAEQFF
TRBV20-1,TRBJ2-2,.,medium-sized,TGCAGTGCTCAACAGGGAGGTCCCGGGGAGCTGTTTTTT,CSAQQGGPGELFF
TRBV5-1,TRBJ1-1,.,few,TGCGCCAGCAGCTTTACAGGCAGCCTCACTGAAGCTTTCTTT,CASSFTGSLTEAFF
TRBV6-2/TRBV6-3,TRBJ1-5,.,.,TGTGCCAGCAGTAGCACAGGGATCTCTGGTAATCAGCCCCAGCATTTT,CASSSTGISGNQPQHF
TRBV7-2,TRBJ2-5,.,.,TGTGCCAGCAGTCCAGGGGGAGGGGGCAAAGAGACCCAGTACTTC,CASSPGGGGKETQYF
TRBV6-2/TRBV6-3,TRBJ1-2,TRBD1,.,TGTGCCAGCAGCTCATTCCAGGGGGCCTTC,CASSSFQGAF
TRBV7-3,TRBJ2-3,.,.,TGTGCCAGCAGCCGATATGAGGCAGATACGCAGTATTTT,CASSRYEADTQYF
TRBV4-1,TRBJ2-3,TRBD2,few,TGCGCCAGCAGCCAAGATATTCAGGCTAGCGGGGGTGACTTT,CASSQDIQASGGDF
TRBV7-8,TRBJ1-1,.,.,TGTGCCAGCAGCCCCTTTATGAACACTGAAGCTTTCTTT,CASSPFMNTEAFF
TRBV28,TRBJ2-1,.,many,TGTGCCAGCAGTTTACAGGGCAAGACCTACAATGAGCAGTTCTTC,CASSLQGKTYNEQFF
TRBV6-1,TRBJ1-2,.,medium-sized,TGTGCCAGCGAGACAGGAACTAACTATGGCTACACCTTC,CASETGTNYGYTF
TRBV6-1,TRBJ2-1,.,many,TGTGCCAGCAGTCTCTCTACCCGGGACGGGCAGTTCTTC,CASSLSTRDGQFF
TRBV18,TRBJ2-7,.,.,TGTGCCAGCTCACCCCCTAGGGGTCAGGGCTACGAGCAGTACTTC,CASSPPRGQGYEQYF
TRBV27,TRBJ1-1,.,.,TGTGCCAGCAGCCAAGGGAGGGACACTGAAGCTTTCTTT,CASSQGRDTEAFF
TRBV20-1,TRBJ2-1,.,few,TGCAGTGCTAGAGGATATACTAGCTCCTACAATGAGCAGTTCTTC,CSARGYTSSYNEQFF
TRBV7-2,TRBJ2-5,.,many,TGTGCCAGCAGCCCCCGGGGACACACGTACCAAGAGACCCAGTACTTC,CASSPRGHTYQETQYF
TRBV6-1,TRBJ2-1,TRBD2,many,TGTGCCAGCAGGACCCCAAGCGGGGGGACCTACAATGAGCAGTTCTTC,CASRTPSGGTYNEQFF
TRBV20-1,TRBJ2-7,TRBD1,.,TGCAGTGCTAGAGATACAGGGGTCTCCCACAAGCAGTACTTC,CSARDTGVSHKQYF